A single sample gave rise to the 28 T cell receptor beta chains below, sequenced in a study of cytomegalovirus exposure and HLA in healthy donors. The PCR made use of 60 Vbeta and 13 Jbeta primers. Clones were read by immunoSEQ multiplex PCR, and TCRdb kept only the in-frame ones, dropping some. The sample has 110,000 to 150,000 clones, approximately 78% seen once; the top ten hold roughly 4.3%. Source material: PBMCs. These TCRs come from a woman aged 40 to 50 in good health and CMV-seropositive.

V usage is TRBV12-2 and J usage is TRBJ2-3; the table's TRBD2 call for D was not verified on the DNA. TRBV12-2 is flagged as a pseudogene. The CDR3 consists of 19 residues. This CDR3 is CASRLASGTSGMGTDTQYF. Here the CDR3 DNA reads TGTGCAAGTCGCTTAGCTTCCGGGACTAGCGGGATGGGCACAGATACGCAGTATTTT.

This chain connects TRBV7-8 to TRBJ2-7; D not certain. CDR1 is SGHVS, CDR2 FQNEAQ, per germline. V was clipped by 8 bases and J by 2 bases, with 10 bases between them. CDR3 length equals 12 residues. The CDR3 nucleotides read TGTGCCAGCGTTCAGAATGCCTACGAGCAGTACTTC. Translating it yields CASVQNAYEQYF.

The rearrangement links TRBV6-1 to TRBJ2-5, with 7 bases aligning to TRBD1. V was pared by 4 bases and J by 2 bases, with 1 base of the junction left unmatched. CDR3 length: 13 amino acids. Germline V gives CDR1 MNHNS, CDR2 SASEGT. The CDR3 sequence: CASSGDSQETQYF. The CDR3 region has the DNA TGTGCCAGCAGTGGGGACAGTCAAGAGACCCAGTACTTC.

The V call is TRBV25-1, the J call TRBJ2-2; TRBD1 matches at 7 bases. V was pared by 6 bases and J by 6 bases, with 13 bases of the junction left unmatched. The CDR3 runs 16 residues. CDR1 is MGHDK, CDR2 SYGVNS, per germline. The CDR3 DNA is TGTGCCAGCAGGAAAGGCTCAGGGGGTGGTCCCGGGGAGCTGTTTTTT. Its translation: CASRKGSGGGPGELFF.

The gene calls are TRBV28 and TRBJ1-2; possibly TRBD1 for D (5 bases). The CDR3 loop spans 15 amino acids. V shed 5 bases and J shed 4 bases, with 17 bases lying between them. Per the germline V gene, CDR1 is MDHEN and CDR2 is SYDVKM. CDR3 in amino acids: CASSPYGQDTYGYTF. The DNA for the CDR3 is TGTGCCAGCAGTCCTTATGGTCAGGACACCTATGGCTACACCTTC.

The rearrangement uses TRBV6-5 and TRBJ1-5; 8 bases map to TRBD1. The CDR3 totals 13 residues. In germline, CDR1 is MNHEY, CDR2 SVGAGI. With 6 bases clipped from V and 7 bases from J, the junction kept 5 bases outside the gene matches. The CDR3 bases are TGTGCCAGCAGCCTCACAGGGGGACAGCCCCAGCATTTT. Protein sequence: CASSLTGGQPQHF.

The chain couples TRBV4-3 to TRBJ1-2; TRBD1 matches at 10 bases. Germline CDR1 LGHNA, CDR2 YSLEER. CDR3 size: 15 residues. The J segment lost 4 bases and the V segment lost 1 base, leaving 3 bases of the junction unmatched. The CDR3 protein is CASSQGWDRGYGYTF. The CDR3 region has the DNA TGCGCCAGCAGCCAAGGTTGGGACAGGGGCTATGGCTACACCTTC.

This chain connects TRBV28 to TRBJ2-5, with D possibly TRBD1 on 6 matching bases. The J call may be wrong; the DNA end is better matched by TRBJ2-7. The CDR3 spans 16 residues. Germline CDR1 reads MDHEN; CDR2 reads SYDVKM. CDR3 loop: CASSLIRQASPYEQYF. CDR3 coding DNA: TGTGCCAGCAGTTTAATACGACAGGCCTCTCCCTACGAGCAGTACTTC.

The chain has TRBV9 and TRBJ2-1; 7 bases map to TRBD2. Trimming took 0 bases from V and 4 from J; bases not matched to a gene: 7. CDR3 length: 16 residues. Germline CDR1 SGDLS, CDR2 YYNGEE. The CDR3 coding sequence is TGTGCCAGCAGCGTAGGGGCTAGCGGAGTTTACAATGAGCAGTTCTTC. This encodes CASSVGASGVYNEQFF.

This chain connects TRBV7-9 to TRBJ2-7; D possibly corresponds to TRBD2 (6 bases). This CDR3 spans 14 amino acids. Trimming shortened V by 4 bases and J by 2 bases, and 12 bases separated the two germline ends. CDR1 is SEHNR, CDR2 FQNEAQ, per germline (reference sequence). The CDR3 bases are TGTGCCAGCAGCTGGGACTTACTACCCTACGAGCAGTACTTC. Residues: CASSWDLLPYEQYF.

V and J are TRBV6-5 and TRBJ2-5, with 12 bases that match TRBD2. The tail of the sequence fits TRBJ2-7 better, so the J call may be wrong. The germline V gene has CDR1 MNHEY and CDR2 SVGAGI. The CDR3 has 13 amino acids. CDR3 sequence (DNA): TGTGCCAGCAGGGGACTAGCGGGCCACGAGCAGTACTTC. Its protein is CASRGLAGHEQYF.

The chain employs TRBV27 and TRBJ1-2; TRBD1 is a possible D gene (5 bases). Germline V gives CDR1 MNHEY, CDR2 SMNVEV (reference sequence). Deletions cut 6 bases from V and 8 bases from J, with 16 bases between. The CDR3 loop spans 13 amino acids. This chain's CDR3 is CASSRRGGEGYTF. CDR3 nucleotides: TGTGCCAGCAGCCGTAGGGGAGGGGAAGGCTACACCTTC.

The chain combines TRBV5-1 with TRBJ2-2; possible D gene TRBD1, 6 bases. Germline values: CDR1 SGHRS, CDR2 YFSETQ. CDR3 size: 13 residues. V was shortened by 6 bases and J by 6 bases, with 12 bases between the two germline ends. DNA for the CDR3: TGCGCCAGCATATATGACAGGTCCGGGGAGCTGTTTTTT. Protein product: CASIYDRSGELFF.

The rearrangement joins TRBV28 to TRBJ2-5, with no clear D. The DNA matches TRBJ2-7 better at its end, which makes the J call doubtful. The CDR3 totals 11 residues. Germline values: CDR1 MDHEN, CDR2 SYDVKM. CDR3: CASREVYEQYF. The CDR3 nucleotides read TGTGCCAGCCGTGAGGTTTACGAGCAGTACTTC.

The chain is built from TRBV4-2 and TRBJ2-3; 10 bases match TRBD1. V lost 0 bases and J lost 6; bases outside the gene matches: 6. The CDR3 has 16 residues. Germline V gene lookup returns CDR1 LGHNA and CDR2 YNFKEQ. This CDR3 is CASSQDGTGVLDTQYF. CDR3 nucleotide sequence: TGTGCCAGCAGCCAAGATGGGACAGGGGTTTTGGATACGCAGTATTTT.

The chain is built from TRBV27 and TRBJ2-2; D is ambiguous. Germline lookup yields CDR1 MNHEY and CDR2 SMNVEV (reference sequence). V lost 4 bases and J lost 1, with 16 bases in between. The CDR3 runs to 17 residues. CDR3 in amino acids: CASSSSARLVNTGELFF. CDR3 nucleotides: TGTGCCAGCAGTTCCTCCGCGCGCTTAGTGAACACCGGGGAGCTGTTTTTT.

V is TRBV2 and J is TRBJ1-3; D is undetermined. This CDR3 is 15 amino acids long. The V end lost 4 bases, the J end lost 0 bases, and 10 bases lay between the germline ends. Germline values: CDR1 SNHLY, CDR2 FYNNEI. The CDR3 DNA follows: TGTGCCAGCAGTGGGCGGCTGACCTCTGGAAACACCATATATTTT. Encoded protein: CASSGRLTSGNTIYF.

The V gene is TRBV19, the J gene TRBJ2-7; D unresolved. The CDR3 has 14 residues. V was trimmed by 1 base and J by 3 bases, leaving 10 bases between them. The germline V gene encodes CDR1 LNHDA and CDR2 SQIVND (reference sequence). The CDR3 here is CASSIAHSNYEQYF. The CDR3 DNA reads as TGTGCCAGTAGTATAGCACACAGCAACTACGAGCAGTACTTC.

This clone was counted between two and nine times. CDR3 nucleotide sequence: TGTGCCAGCAGCTTGGCCTTCTCAGGGGGGCAGTACTTC. Translation gives CASSLAFSGGQYF. The rearrangement joins TRBV4-2 to TRBJ2-7; TRBD1 matches 7 bases. The J segment lost 9 bases and the V segment lost 5 bases, leaving 10 bases of the junction unmatched. This CDR3 has 13 residues. The V gene's germline CDR1 is LGHNA and CDR2 YNFKEQ.

Points on this clone: Different DNA sequences within this sample yield the same CDR3. The CDR3 nucleotides are TGTGCCAGCAGCTCCGACAGGGGACTGAACACTGAAGCTTTCTTT. Its protein is CASSSDRGLNTEAFF. V usage is TRBV9 and J usage is TRBJ1-1; 8 nucleotides line up with TRBD1. V lost 4 bases to trimming and J lost 0 bases; unmatched junction nucleotides: 5. CDR1 and CDR2 (germline): SGDLS, YYNGEE. This CDR3 has 15 residues.

The chain links TRBV27 to TRBJ1-2; D is perhaps TRBD1 (6 bases). The CDR3 is 13 amino acids. V was trimmed by 6 bases and J by 2 bases, leaving 10 bases between them. The germline V gene has CDR1 MNHEY and CDR2 SMNVEV (reference sequence). CDR3 loop: CASSSGENYGYTF. In DNA, the CDR3 is TGTGCCAGCAGCTCAGGGGAGAACTATGGCTACACCTTC.

The count of this clone is one. This chain joins TRBV11-2 and TRBJ2-7, with TRBD1 as a possible D gene (5 bases). V dropped 3 bases and J dropped 2 bases, with 11 bases sitting between them. CDR3 size: 14 residues. CDR1 SGHAT and CDR2 FQNNGV come from the germline V gene. The CDR3 nucleotides are TGTGCCAGCAGCTTCATCCGGACACCCTACGAGCAGTACTTC. Protein product: CASSFIRTPYEQYF.

The CDR3 here is CASSESTEKPYEQYF. The CDR3 nucleotides are TGCGCCAGCAGTGAGTCCACAGAAAAACCCTACGAGCAGTACTTC. This chain connects TRBV10-1 to TRBJ2-7; unclear D gene. Germline CDR1 reads WNHNN; CDR2 reads SYGVQD (reference sequence). Trimming stripped 0 bases from V and 2 bases from J, with 11 bases between. The CDR3 covers 15 residues.

J is TRBJ1-6 and V is TRBV5-3, with D unresolved. TRBV5-3 is an open reading frame whose function is uncertain. The V and J ends lost 2 bases and 0 bases respectively, with 9 bases between them. There are 16 residues in the CDR3. CDR3 sequence (DNA): TGTGCCAGAAGCTTTTGTCGGAGCTCCTATAATTCACCCCTCCACTTT. Its protein is CARSFCRSSYNSPLHF.

This clone appeared a few times. The sample contains more than one DNA sequence encoding this CDR3. The V and J genes are TRBV9 and TRBJ2-3, with 7 bases fitting TRBD2. The CDR3 sequence is 15 residues long. Per the germline V gene, CDR1 is SGDLS and CDR2 is YYNGEE. V was clipped by 0 bases and J by 1 base; unmatched bases: 2. Here the CDR3 DNA reads TGTGCCAGCAGCGTAGCAAGCGGGGGCACAGATACGCAGTATTTT. Protein: CASSVASGGTDTQYF.

This chain links TRBV28 with TRBJ1-5, with 7 bases aligning to TRBD1. The ends lost 9 bases at V and 2 bases at J; junction bases unmatched: 16. Germline lookup yields CDR1 MDHEN and CDR2 SYDVKM. The length of the CDR3 is 17 residues. CDR3 sequence (DNA): TGTGCCAGTTTGACAGGGATCACTGATTCGGGCAATCAGCCCCAGCATTTT. As protein: CASLTGITDSGNQPQHF.

The gene calls are TRBV9 and TRBJ2-3, with 8 positions matching TRBD1. V lost 2 bases, J lost 4 bases, and 9 bases stayed unmatched. The CDR3 loop spans 16 amino acids. The germline V gene encodes CDR1 SGDLS and CDR2 YYNGEE. CDR3 residues: CASSVGGQGAADTQYF. The CDR3 region has the DNA TGTGCCAGCAGCGTTGGAGGGCAGGGGGCCGCAGATACGCAGTATTTT. The whole variable domain, remainder taken from reference TRBV9 and TRBJ2-3, is DSGVTQTPKHLITATGQRVTLRCSPRSGDLSVYWYQQSLDQGLQFLIQYYNGEERAKGNILERFSAQQFPDLHSELNLSSLELGDSALYFCASSVGGQGAADTQYFGPGTRLTVL.

The J gene is TRBJ2-5, the V gene TRBV15; TRBD2 matches 9 bases. Germline lookup yields CDR1 LNHNV and CDR2 YYDKDF (reference sequence). J was trimmed by 4 bases and V by 7 bases; bases with no gene match: 13. The CDR3 covers 16 residues. The CDR3 coding sequence is TGTGCCACCACCCCAGGGCGGGGGGGCCTGTTAGAGACCCAGTACTTC. Translating it yields CATTPGRGGLLETQYF.